This T cell receptor beta chain was profiled in a study of blood T cell repertoires in COVID-19. V was shortened by 3 bases and J by 1 base, with 9 bases between the two germline ends. This CDR3 is 13 amino acids long. Germline V gene data show CDR1 as SQVTM and CDR2 as ANQGSEA. Original analysis: From reference gene primer amplification, estimates of nucleated cell counts were derived. TCRdb keeps only in-frame clones here, not all; method: immunoSEQ multiplex PCR. V and J calls and clone size are those listed in that table; D and trimming were worked out from the DNA. This table holds about 84,000 clones, approximately 76% found once.

Specimen: peripheral blood. The chain combines TRBV29-1 with TRBJ1-1; D is perhaps TRBD1 (5 bases). The sequence derives from a man between 65 and 80 years old with acute or convalescent COVID-19. The CDR3 region has the DNA TGCAGCGTTGATTCAGGGCAGAACACTGAAGCTTTCTTT. Amino acid sequence: CSVDSGQNTEAFF.